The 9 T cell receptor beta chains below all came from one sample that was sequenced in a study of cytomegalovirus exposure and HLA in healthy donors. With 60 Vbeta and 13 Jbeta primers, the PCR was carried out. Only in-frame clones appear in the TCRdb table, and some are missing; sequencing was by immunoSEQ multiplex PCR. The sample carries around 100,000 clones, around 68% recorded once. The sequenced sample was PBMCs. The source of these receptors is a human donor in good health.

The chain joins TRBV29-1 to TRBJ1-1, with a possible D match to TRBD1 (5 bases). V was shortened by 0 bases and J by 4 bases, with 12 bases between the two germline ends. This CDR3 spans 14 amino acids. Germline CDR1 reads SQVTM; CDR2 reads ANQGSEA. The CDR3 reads CSVEDPKGRTEAFF. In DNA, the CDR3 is TGCAGCGTTGAAGATCCTAAGGGGCGCACTGAAGCTTTCTTT. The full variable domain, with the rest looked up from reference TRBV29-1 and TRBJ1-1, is SAVISQKPSRDICQRGTSLTIQCQVDSQVTMMFWYRQQPGQSLTLIATANQGSEATYESGFVIDKFPISRPNLTFSTLTVSNMSPEDSSIYLCSVEDPKGRTEAFFGQGTRLTVV.

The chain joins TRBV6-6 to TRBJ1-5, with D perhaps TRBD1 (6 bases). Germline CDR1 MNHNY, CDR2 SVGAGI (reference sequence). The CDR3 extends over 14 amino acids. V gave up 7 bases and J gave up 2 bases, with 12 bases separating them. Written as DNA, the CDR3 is TGTGCCAGCACCCGGGCAGGGGGCAATCAGCCCCAGCATTTT. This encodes CASTRAGGNQPQHF.

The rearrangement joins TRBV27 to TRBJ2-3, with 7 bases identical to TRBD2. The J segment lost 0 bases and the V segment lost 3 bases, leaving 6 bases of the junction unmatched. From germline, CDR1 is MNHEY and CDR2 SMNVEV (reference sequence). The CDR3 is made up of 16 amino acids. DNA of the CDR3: TGTGCCAGCAGTTTTTTCGGGAGGCCTAGCACAGATACGCAGTATTTT. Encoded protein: CASSFFGRPSTDTQYF.

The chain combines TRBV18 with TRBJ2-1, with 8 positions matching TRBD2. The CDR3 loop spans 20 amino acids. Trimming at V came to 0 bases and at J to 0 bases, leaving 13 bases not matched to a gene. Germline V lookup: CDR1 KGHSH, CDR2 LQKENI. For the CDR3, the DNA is TGTGCCAGCTCACCACCGAGGAAACTAGCGGAAATTATCTCCTACAATGAGCAGTTCTTC. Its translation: CASSPPRKLAEIISYNEQFF.

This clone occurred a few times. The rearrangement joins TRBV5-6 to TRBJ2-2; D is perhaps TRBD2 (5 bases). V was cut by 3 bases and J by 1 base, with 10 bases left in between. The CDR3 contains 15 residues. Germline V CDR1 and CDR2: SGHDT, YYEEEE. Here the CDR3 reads CASSSPSWNTGELFF. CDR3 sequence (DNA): TGTGCCAGCAGCTCCCCTAGCTGGAACACCGGGGAGCTGTTTTTT.

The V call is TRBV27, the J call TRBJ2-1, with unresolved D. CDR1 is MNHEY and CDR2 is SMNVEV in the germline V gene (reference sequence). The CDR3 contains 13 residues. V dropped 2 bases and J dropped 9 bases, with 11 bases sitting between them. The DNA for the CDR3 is TGTGCCAGCAGTTTAAATCTAGTTTTTGAGCAGTTCTTC. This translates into CASSLNLVFEQFF.

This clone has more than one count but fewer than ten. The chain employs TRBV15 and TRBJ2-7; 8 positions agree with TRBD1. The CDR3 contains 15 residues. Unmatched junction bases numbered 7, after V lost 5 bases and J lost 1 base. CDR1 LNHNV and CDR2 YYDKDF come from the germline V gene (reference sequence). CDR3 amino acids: CATSAYGTGSYEQYF. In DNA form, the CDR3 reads TGTGCCACCAGCGCTTACGGGACAGGTTCCTACGAGCAGTACTTC.

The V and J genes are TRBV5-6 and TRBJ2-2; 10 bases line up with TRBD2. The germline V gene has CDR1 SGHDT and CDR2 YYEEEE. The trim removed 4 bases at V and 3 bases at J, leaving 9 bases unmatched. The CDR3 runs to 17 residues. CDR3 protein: CASSTTYSGRYTGELFF. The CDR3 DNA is TGTGCCAGCAGCACCACCTATAGCGGGAGGTACACCGGGGAGCTGTTTTTT.

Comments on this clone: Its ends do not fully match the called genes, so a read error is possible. For the CDR3, the DNA is TGTGCCAGCAGCCTAGCCGAGACCTACGAGCAGTACTTC. Translated: CASSLAETYEQYF. The V gene is TRBV7-6, the J gene TRBJ2-7, with D maybe TRBD2 (5 bases). The CDR3 spans 13 residues. Germline CDR1 reads SGHVS; CDR2 reads FNYEAQ.